The T cell receptor (beta chain) under discussion was sequenced for a study of blood T cell repertoires in COVID-19. For the study at large: Acute-phase and convalescent COVID-19 samples originated in the United States, Italy and Spain. Sources were T cells, B-cell-depleted T cells, or PBMCs; the material itself was cDNA or gDNA.

This study enrolled people aged about 18 to 90 from approximately 25 US geographic areas. This CDR3 contains 16 residues. CDR1 LGHDT and CDR2 YNNKEL come from the germline V gene (reference sequence). J was trimmed by 2 bases and V by 3 bases; bases with no gene match: 8. Source study methods: Amplification of reference gene primers provided the estimated nucleated cell counts. Clones were read by immunoSEQ multiplex PCR, and TCRdb kept only the in-frame ones, dropping some. Clone size and V and J calls were adopted from that table, with D and trimming inferred from the DNA. The profile shows about 200,000 clones, 81% of them singletons.

Material for sequencing was PBMCs or T cells enriched from blood (not recorded which). V gene TRBV3-1 (or the pseudogene TRBV3-2) combines with J gene TRBJ2-3; TRBD2 agrees at 7 bases. The sequence was obtained from a woman aged 50 to 65 with acute COVID-19. This CDR3 is CASSHPGTTYTDTQYF. The CDR3 nucleotides read TGTGCCAGCAGCCACCCCGGGACTACCTACACAGATACGCAGTATTTT.